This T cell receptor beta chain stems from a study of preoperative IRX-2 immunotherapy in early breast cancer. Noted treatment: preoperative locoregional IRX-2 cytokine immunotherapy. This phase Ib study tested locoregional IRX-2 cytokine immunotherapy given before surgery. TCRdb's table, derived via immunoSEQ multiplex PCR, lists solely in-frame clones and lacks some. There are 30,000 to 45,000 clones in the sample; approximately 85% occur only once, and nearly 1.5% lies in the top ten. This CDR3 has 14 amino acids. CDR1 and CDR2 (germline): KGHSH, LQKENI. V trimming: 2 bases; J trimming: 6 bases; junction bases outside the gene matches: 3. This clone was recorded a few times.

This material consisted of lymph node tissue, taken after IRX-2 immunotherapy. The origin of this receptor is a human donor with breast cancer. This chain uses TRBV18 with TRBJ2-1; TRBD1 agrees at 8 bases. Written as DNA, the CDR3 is TGTGCCAGCTCACCAGTGGGACAGGTCAATGAGCAGTTCTTC. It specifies CASSPVGQVNEQFF. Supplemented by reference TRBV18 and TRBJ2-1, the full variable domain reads NAGVMQNPRHLVRRRGQEARLRCSPMKGHSHVYWYRQLPEEGLKFMVYLQKENIIDESGMPKERFSAEFPKEGPSILRIQQVVRGDSAAYFCASSPVGQVNEQFFGPGTRLTVL.